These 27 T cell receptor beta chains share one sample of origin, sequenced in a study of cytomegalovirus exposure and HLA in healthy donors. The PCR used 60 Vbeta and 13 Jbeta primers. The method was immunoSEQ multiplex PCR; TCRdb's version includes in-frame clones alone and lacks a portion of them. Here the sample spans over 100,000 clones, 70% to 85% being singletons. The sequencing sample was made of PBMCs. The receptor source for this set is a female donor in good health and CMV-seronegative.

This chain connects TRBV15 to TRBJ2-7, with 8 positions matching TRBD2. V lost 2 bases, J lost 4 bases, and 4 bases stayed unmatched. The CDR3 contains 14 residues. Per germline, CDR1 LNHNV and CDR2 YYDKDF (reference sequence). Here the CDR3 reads CATSRQLAEYEQYF. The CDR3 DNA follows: TGTGCCACCAGCAGACAACTAGCGGAGTACGAGCAGTACTTC.

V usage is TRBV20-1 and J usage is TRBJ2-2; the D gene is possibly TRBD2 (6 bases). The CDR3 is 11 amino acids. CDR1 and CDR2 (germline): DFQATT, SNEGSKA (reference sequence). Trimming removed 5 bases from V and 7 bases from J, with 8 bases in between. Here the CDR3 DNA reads TGCAGTGCTGGGGAGGTCGGGGAGCTGTTTTTT. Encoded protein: CSAGEVGELFF.

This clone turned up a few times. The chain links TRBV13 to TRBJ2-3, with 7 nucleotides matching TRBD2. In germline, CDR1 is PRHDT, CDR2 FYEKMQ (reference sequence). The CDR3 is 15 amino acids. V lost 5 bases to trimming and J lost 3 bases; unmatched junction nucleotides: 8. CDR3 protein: CASSERRGNTDTQYF. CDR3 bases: TGTGCCAGCAGCGAGCGGCGGGGGAATACAGATACGCAGTATTTT.

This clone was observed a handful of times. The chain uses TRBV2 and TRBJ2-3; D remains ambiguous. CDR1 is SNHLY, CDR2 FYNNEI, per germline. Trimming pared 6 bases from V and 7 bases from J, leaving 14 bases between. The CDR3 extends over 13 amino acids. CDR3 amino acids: CASSDPPRYTQYF. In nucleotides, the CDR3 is TGTGCCAGCAGCGATCCGCCGCGTTATACGCAGTATTTT.

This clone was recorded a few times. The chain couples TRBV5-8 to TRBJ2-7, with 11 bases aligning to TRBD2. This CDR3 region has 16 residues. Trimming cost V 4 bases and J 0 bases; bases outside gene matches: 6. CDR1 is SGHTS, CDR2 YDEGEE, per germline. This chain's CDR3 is CASSLGLAVSSYEQYF. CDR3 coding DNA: TGTGCCAGCAGCCTGGGACTAGCGGTCAGCTCCTACGAGCAGTACTTC.

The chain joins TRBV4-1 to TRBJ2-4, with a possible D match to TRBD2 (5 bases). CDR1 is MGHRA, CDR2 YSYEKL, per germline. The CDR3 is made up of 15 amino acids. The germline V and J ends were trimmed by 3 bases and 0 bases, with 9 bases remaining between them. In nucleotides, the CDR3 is TGCGCCAGCAGCCAGGTGGGGAGAGCCAAAAACATTCAGTACTTC. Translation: CASSQVGRAKNIQYF.

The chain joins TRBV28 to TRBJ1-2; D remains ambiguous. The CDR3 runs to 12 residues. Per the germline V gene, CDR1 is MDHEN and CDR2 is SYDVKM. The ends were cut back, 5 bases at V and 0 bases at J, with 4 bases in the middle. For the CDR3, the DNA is TGTGCCAGCAGTCAGGCTAACTATGGCTACACCTTC. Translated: CASSQANYGYTF.

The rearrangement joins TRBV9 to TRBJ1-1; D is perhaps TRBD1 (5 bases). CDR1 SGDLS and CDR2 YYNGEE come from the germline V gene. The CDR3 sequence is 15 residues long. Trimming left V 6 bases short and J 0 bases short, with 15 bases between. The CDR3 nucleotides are TGTGCCAGCACCCGAACGGGGGGATTGAACACTGAAGCTTTCTTT. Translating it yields CASTRTGGLNTEAFF.

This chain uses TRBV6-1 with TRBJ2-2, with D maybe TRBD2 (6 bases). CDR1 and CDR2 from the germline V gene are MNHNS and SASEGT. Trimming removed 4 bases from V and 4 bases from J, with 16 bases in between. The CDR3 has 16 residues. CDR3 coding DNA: TGTGCCAGCAGTGGCGGGGATGGACACTTCACCGGGGAGCTGTTTTTT. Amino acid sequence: CASSGGDGHFTGELFF.

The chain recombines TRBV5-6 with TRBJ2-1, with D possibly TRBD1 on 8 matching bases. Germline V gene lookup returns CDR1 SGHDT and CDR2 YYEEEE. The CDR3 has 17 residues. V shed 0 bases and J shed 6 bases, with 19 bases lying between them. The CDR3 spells CASSLGGGRGLPNEQFF. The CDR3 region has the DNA TGTGCCAGCAGCTTGGGGGGGGGCAGGGGGCTTCCCAATGAGCAGTTCTTC.

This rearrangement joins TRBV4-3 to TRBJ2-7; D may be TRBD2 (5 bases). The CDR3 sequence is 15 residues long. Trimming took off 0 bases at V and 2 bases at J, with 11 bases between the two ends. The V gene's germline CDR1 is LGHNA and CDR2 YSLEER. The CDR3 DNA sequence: TGCGCCAGCAGCCAAGATTCGGACTCACCCTACGAGCAGTACTTC. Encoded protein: CASSQDSDSPYEQYF.

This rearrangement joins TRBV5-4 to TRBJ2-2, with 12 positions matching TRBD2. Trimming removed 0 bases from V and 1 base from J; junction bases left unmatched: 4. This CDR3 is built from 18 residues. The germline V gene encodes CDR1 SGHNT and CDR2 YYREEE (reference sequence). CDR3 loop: CASSLGLAGVLNTGELFF. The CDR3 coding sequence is TGTGCCAGCAGCTTGGGACTAGCGGGAGTATTGAACACCGGGGAGCTGTTTTTT.

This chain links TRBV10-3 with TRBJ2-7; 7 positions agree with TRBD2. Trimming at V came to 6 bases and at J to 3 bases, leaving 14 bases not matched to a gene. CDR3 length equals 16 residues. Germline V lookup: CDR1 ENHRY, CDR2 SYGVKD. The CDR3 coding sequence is TGTGCCATCAGGACCACCCCGGGACTAACCGACTACGAGCAGTACTTC. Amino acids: CAIRTTPGLTDYEQYF.

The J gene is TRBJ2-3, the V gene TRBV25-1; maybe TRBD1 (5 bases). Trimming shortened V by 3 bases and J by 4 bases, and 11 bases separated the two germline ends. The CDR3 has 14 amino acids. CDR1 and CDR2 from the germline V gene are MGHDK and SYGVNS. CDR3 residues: CASSDPRGADTQYF. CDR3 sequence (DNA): TGTGCCAGCAGTGATCCTAGGGGTGCAGATACGCAGTATTTT.

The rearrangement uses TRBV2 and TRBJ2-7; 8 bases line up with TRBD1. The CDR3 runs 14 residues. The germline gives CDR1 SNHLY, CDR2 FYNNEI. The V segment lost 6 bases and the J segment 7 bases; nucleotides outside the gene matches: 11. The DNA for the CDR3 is TGTGCCAGCAGGAACCAGGGGGCTATGGGAGAGCAGTACTTC. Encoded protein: CASRNQGAMGEQYF.

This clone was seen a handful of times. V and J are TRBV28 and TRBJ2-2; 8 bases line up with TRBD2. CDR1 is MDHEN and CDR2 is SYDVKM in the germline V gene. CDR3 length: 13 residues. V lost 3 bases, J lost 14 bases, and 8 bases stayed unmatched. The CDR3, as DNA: TGTGCCAGCAGTTTGGGCGGGGGGAGAGGTCTGTTTTTT. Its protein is CASSLGGGRGLFF.

In nucleotides, the CDR3 is TGTGCCACCAGCAGGGGGACAGGGGGCCTTCTGGAGCCCCAGCATTTT. Its translation is CATSRGTGGLLEPQHF. This rearrangement joins TRBV15 to TRBJ1-5; 12 bases align to TRBD1. The CDR3 is made up of 16 amino acids. V lost 3 bases and J lost 8; bases outside the gene matches: 8. Germline loops: CDR1 LNHNV, CDR2 YYDKDF (reference sequence). Full variable domain (remainder filled in from reference TRBV15 and TRBJ1-5): DAMVIQNPRYQVTQFGKPVTLSCSQTLNHNVMYWYQQKSSQAPKLLFHYYDKDFNNEADTPDNFQSRRPNTSFCFLDIRSPGLGDTAMYLCATSRGTGGLLEPQHFGDGTRLSIL.

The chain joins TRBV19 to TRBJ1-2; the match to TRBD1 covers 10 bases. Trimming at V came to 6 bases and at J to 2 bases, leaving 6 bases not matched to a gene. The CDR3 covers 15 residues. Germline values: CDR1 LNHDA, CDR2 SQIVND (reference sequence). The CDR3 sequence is CASRRDRGANYGYTF. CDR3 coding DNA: TGTGCCAGTAGGCGGGACAGGGGAGCCAACTATGGCTACACCTTC.

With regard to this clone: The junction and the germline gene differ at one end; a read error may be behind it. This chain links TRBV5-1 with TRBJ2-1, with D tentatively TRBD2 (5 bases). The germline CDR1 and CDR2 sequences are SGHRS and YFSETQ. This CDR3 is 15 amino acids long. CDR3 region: CASSGTSFSYNEQLF. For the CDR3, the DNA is TGCGCCAGCAGCGGCACTAGTTTCTCCTACAATGAGCAGCTCTTC.

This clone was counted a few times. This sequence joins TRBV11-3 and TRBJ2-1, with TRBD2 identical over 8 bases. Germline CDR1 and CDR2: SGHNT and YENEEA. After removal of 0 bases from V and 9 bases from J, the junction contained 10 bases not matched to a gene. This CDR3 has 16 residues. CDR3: CASSLDAERERVEQFF. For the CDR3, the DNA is TGTGCCAGCAGCTTAGATGCAGAGCGGGAGCGGGTTGAGCAGTTCTTC.

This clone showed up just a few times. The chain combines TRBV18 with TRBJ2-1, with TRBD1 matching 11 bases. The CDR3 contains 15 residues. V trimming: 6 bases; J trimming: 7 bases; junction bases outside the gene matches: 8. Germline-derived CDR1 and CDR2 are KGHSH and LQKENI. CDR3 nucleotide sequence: TGTGCCAGCTCGCTGGGACAGGGGGTCATGAATGAGCAGTTCTTC. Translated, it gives CASSLGQGVMNEQFF.

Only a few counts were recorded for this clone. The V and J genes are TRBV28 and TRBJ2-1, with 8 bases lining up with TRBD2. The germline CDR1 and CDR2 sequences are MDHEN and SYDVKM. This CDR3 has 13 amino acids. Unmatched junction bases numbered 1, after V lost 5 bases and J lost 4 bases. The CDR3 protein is CASSPGGYNEQFF. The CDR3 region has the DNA TGTGCCAGCAGTCCGGGGGGGTACAATGAGCAGTTCTTC.

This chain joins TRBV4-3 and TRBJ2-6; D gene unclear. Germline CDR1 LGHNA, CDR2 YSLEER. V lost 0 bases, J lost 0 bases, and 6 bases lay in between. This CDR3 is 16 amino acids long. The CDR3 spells CASSQDSSSGANVLTF. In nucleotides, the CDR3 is TGCGCCAGCAGCCAAGATAGTAGCTCTGGGGCCAACGTCCTGACTTTC.

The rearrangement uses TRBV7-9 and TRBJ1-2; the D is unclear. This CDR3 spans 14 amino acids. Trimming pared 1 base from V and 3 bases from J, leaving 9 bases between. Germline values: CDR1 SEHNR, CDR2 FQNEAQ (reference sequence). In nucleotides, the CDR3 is TGTGCCAGCAGCTTAGGGGGAGGAGACTATGGCTACACCTTC. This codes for CASSLGGGDYGYTF.

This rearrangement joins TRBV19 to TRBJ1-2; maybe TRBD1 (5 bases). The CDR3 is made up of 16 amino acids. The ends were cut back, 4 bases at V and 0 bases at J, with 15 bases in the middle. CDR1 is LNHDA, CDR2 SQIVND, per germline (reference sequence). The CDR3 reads CASSTRPGSTNYGYTF. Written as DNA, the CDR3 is TGTGCCAGTAGTACCCGCCCAGGGTCGACTAACTATGGCTACACCTTC.

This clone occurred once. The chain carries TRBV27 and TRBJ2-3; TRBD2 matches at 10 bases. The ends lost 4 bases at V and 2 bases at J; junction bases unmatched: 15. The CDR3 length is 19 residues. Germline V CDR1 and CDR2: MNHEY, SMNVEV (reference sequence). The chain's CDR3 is CASSSPGQAGLAVTDTQYF. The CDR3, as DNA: TGTGCCAGCAGTTCTCCGGGACAGGCAGGACTAGCGGTCACAGATACGCAGTATTTT.

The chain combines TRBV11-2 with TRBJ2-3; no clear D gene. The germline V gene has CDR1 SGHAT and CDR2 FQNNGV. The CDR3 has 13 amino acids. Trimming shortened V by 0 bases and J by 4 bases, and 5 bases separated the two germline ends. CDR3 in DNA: TGTGCCAGCAGCTTAGACAGTGCAGATACGCAGTATTTT. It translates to CASSLDSADTQYF.